Listed below are T cell receptor beta chains from one sample, sequenced in a study of control samples from healthy donors and cancer patients. This table comes from immunoSEQ multiplex PCR, and its TCRdb copy is limited to in-frame clones, with some not included. Of roughly 54,000 clones in the sample, roughly 96% were seen once. Material: blood. Receptors were obtained from a woman in her 30s in good health. CDR3s include the opening cysteine and the closing phenylalanine or tryptophan. The D gene is left open where the match is weak. Clone size appears in some rows only: once, few, many, or a class for an expanded clone.

>TRBV2|NA|TRBJ2-7|14|NA
CASKDSTGPYEQYF
TGTGCCAGCAAAGACTCGACGGGGCCCTACGAGCAGTACTTC
>TRBV7-6|NA|TRBJ2-2|14|NA
CASSTATNTGELFF
TGTGCCAGCAGTACAGCGACGAACACCGGGGAGCTGTTTTTT
>TRBV28|TRBD1|TRBJ2-7|14|NA
CASSHRDRDYEQYF
TGTGCCAGCAGTCACCGGGACAGGGACTACGAGCAGTACTTC
>TRBV2|NA|TRBJ1-2|13|NA
CASVGSVDYGYTF
TGTGCCAGCGTTGGGTCAGTCGACTATGGCTACACCTTC
>TRBV28|TRBD2|TRBJ2-3|16|once
CASSLVRGLAGDTQYF
TGTGCCAGCAGTTTAGTGCGGGGACTAGCGGGAGATACGCAGTATTTT
>TRBV19|TRBD1|TRBJ2-5|14|NA
CASSIVTGGETQYF
TGTGCCAGTAGTATCGTGACAGGGGGGGAGACCCAGTACTTC
>TRBV2|NA|TRBJ2-5|13|once
CASSHDGQETQYF
TGTGCCAGCAGTCACGACGGGCAAGAGACCCAGTACTTC
>TRBV5-1|NA|TRBJ2-7|14|NA
CASSLESGTYEQYF
TGCGCCAGCAGCTTGGAGTCAGGGACCTACGAGCAGTACTTC
>TRBV28|NA|TRBJ1-5|14|few
CASSFHDLPQPQHF
TGTGCCAGCAGTTTTCACGATCTACCACAGCCCCAGCATTTT
>TRBV7-6|NA|TRBJ2-3|16|NA
CASSLARGHGADTQYF
TGTGCCAGCAGCTTAGCCCGGGGGCACGGGGCAGATACGCAGTATTTT